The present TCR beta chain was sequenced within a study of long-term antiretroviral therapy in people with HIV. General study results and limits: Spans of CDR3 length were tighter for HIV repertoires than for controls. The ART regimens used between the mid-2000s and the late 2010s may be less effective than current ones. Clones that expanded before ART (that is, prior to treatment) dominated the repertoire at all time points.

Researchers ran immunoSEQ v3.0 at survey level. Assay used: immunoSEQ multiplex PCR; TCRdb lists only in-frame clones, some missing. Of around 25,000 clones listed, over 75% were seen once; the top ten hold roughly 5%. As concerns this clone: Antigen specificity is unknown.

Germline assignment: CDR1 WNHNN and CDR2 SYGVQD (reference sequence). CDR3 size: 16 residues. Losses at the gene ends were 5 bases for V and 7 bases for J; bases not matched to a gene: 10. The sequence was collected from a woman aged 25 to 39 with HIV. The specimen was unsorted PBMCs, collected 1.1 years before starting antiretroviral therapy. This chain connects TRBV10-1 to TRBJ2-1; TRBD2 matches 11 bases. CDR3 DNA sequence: TGCGCCAGCAGTTTAGAGGTGACTAGCGGGGCGAATGAGCAGTTCTTC. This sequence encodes CASSLEVTSGANEQFF.